This TCR beta chain was found in a study of T cells after yellow fever vaccination. Study-wide results and caveats: Clones that expanded after primary vaccination mostly reappeared after the booster (nearly 98% CD4, 88% CD8).

Each CDR3 protein gets one entry after TCRdb re-called the 5' RACE reads with MiXCR. This sample has around 230,000 distinct CDR3 sequences, with approximately 6.7% found just once. The V end lost 0 bases, the J end lost 1 base, and 10 bases lay between the germline ends. Germline V gene lookup returns CDR1 SGHNT and CDR2 YYREEE (reference sequence). This CDR3 is 16 amino acids long. Turning to this clonotype: The antigen remains undetermined.

The source was CD4+ T cells sorted from PBMCs, collected on the day of the yellow fever booster vaccination. The chain carries TRBV5-4 and TRBJ2-2; TRBD1 or TRBD2 may be the D gene (5 bases each). The sequence was collected from a man younger than 40 who received the YFV17D yellow fever vaccine. This CDR3 reads CASSLAGPGNTGELFF. The CDR3 DNA sequence: TGTGCCAGCAGCTTGGCGGGGCCTGGGAACACCGGGGAGCTGTTTTTT.